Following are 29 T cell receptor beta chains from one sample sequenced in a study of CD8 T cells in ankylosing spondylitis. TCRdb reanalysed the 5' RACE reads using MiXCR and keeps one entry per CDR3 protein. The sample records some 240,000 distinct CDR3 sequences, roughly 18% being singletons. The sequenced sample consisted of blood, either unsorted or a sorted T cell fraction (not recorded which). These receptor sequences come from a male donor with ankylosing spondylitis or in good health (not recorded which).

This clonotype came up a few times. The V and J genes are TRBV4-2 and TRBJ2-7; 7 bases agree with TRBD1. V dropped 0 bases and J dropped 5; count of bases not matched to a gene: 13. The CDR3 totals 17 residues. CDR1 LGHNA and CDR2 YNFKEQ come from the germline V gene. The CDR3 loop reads CASSQDSQNTGVHEQYF. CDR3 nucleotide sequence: TGTGCCAGCAGCCAAGATTCACAAAATACAGGGGTCCACGAGCAGTACTTC.

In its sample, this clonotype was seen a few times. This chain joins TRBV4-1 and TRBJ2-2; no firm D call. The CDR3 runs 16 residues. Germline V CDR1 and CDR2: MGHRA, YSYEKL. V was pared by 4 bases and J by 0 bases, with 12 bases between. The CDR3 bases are TGCGCCAGCAGCCTTACCCAGTCCTCGAACACCGGGGAGCTGTTTTTT. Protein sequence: CASSLTQSSNTGELFF.

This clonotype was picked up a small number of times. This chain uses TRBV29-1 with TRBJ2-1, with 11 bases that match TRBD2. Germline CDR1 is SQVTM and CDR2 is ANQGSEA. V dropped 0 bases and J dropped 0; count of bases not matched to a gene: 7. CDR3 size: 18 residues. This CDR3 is CSVEDPLAGASSYNEQFF. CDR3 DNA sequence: TGCAGCGTTGAAGATCCACTAGCGGGAGCTTCCTCCTACAATGAGCAGTTCTTC.

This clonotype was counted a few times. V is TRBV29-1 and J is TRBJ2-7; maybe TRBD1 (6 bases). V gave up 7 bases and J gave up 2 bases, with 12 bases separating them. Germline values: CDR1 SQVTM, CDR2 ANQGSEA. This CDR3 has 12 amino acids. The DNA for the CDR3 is TGCAGCGCCCAGGGGAACCCCTACGAGCAGTACTTC. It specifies CSAQGNPYEQYF.

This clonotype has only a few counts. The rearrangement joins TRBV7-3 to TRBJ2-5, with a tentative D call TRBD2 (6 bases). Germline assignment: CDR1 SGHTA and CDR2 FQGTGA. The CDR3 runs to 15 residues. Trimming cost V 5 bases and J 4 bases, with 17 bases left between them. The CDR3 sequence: CASSHSGDGGETQYF. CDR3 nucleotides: TGTGCCAGCAGCCATTCCGGGGACGGGGGAGAGACCCAGTACTTC.

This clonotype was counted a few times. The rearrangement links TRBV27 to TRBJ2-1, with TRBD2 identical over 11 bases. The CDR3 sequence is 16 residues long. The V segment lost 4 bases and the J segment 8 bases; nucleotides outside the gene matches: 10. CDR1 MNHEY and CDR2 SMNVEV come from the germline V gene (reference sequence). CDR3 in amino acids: CASSSKLAGEKDEQFF. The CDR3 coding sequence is TGTGCCAGCAGTTCAAAACTAGCGGGAGAAAAGGATGAGCAGTTCTTC.

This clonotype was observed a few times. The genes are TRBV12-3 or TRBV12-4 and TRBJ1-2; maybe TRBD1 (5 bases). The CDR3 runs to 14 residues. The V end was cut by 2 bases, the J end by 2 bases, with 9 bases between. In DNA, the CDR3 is TGTGCCAGCAGTTTATCGGGGACGAACTATGGCTACACCTTC. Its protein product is CASSLSGTNYGYTF.

The CDR3 DNA reads as TGTGCCAGCAGCCCCGCGGGAAAAGGTGTAGATACGCAGTATTTT. The encoded protein is CASSPAGKGVDTQYF. This rearrangement joins TRBV6-1 to TRBJ2-3, with D possibly TRBD2 on 6 matching bases. The CDR3 totals 15 residues. Between the trimmed V and J ends, which lost 6 bases and 5 bases, there was a span of 18 bases. The germline CDR1 and CDR2 sequences are MNHNS and SASEGT.

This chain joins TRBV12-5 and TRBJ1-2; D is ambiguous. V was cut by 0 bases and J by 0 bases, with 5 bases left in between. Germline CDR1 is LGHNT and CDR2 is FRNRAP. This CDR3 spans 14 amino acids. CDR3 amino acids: CASGLVGANYGYTF. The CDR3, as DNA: TGTGCTAGTGGTTTGGTAGGAGCTAACTATGGCTACACCTTC.

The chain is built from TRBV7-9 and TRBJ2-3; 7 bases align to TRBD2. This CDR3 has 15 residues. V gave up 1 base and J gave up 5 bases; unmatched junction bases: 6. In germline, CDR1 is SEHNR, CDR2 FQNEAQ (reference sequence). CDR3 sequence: CASSLVAGEGDTQYF. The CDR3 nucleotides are TGTGCCAGCAGCTTAGTTGCGGGAGAAGGAGATACGCAGTATTTT.

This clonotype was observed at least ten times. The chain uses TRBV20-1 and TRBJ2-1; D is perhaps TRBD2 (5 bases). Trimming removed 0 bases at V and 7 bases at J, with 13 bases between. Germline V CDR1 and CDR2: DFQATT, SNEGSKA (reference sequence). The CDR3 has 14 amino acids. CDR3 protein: CSARDSREVNEQFF. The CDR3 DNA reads TGCAGTGCTAGAGATAGCCGGGAAGTTAATGAGCAGTTCTTC.

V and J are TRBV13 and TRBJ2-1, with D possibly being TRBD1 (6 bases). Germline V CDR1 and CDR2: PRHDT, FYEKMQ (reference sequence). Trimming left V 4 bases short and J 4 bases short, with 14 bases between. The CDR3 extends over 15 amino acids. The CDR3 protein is CASSSSTGLYNEQFF. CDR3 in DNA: TGTGCCAGCAGCTCCTCGACAGGCCTTTACAATGAGCAGTTCTTC.

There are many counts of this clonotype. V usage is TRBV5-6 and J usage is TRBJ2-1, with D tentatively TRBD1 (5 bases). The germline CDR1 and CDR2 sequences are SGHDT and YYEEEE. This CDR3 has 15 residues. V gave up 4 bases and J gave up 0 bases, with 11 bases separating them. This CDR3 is CASSHDSTSYNEQFF. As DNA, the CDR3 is TGTGCCAGCAGCCACGACAGCACCTCCTACAATGAGCAGTTCTTC.

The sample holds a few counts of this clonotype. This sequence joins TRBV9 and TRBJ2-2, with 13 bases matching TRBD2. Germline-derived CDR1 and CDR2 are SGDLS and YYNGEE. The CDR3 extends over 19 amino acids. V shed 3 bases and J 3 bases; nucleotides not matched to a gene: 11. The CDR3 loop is CASSGPRTSGSGYTGELFF. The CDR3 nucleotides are TGTGCCAGCAGCGGACCACGGACTAGCGGGAGTGGATACACCGGGGAGCTGTTTTTT. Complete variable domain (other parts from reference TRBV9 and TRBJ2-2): DSGVTQTPKHLITATGQRVTLRCSPRSGDLSVYWYQQSLDQGLQFLIQYYNGEERAKGNILERFSAQQFPDLHSELNLSSLELGDSALYFCASSGPRTSGSGYTGELFFGEGSRLTVL.

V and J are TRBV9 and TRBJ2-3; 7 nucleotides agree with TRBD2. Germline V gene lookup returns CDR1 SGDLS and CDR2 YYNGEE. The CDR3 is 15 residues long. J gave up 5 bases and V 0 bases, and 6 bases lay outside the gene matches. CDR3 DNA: TGTGCCAGCAGCGTAGGCGGGAGTACGGGAGATACGCAGTATTTT. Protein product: CASSVGGSTGDTQYF.

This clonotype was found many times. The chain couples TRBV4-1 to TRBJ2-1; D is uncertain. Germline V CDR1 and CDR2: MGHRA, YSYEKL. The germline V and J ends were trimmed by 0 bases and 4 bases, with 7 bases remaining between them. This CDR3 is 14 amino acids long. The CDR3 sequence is CASSQEGPYNEQFF. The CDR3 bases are TGCGCCAGCAGCCAAGAGGGTCCGTACAATGAGCAGTTCTTC.

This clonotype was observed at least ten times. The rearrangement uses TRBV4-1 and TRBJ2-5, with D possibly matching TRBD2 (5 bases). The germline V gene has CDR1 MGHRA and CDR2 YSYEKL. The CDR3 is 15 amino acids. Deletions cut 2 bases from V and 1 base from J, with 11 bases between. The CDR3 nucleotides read TGCGCCAGCAGCCAATTCACTAGAGGCCAAGAGACCCAGTACTTC. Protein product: CASSQFTRGQETQYF.

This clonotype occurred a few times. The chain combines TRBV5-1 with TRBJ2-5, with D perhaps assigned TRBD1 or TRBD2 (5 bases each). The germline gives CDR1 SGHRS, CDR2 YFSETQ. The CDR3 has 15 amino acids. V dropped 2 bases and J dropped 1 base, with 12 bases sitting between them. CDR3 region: CASSLFRDLQETQYF. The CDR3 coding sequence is TGCGCCAGCAGCTTATTCCGGGACCTCCAAGAGACCCAGTACTTC.

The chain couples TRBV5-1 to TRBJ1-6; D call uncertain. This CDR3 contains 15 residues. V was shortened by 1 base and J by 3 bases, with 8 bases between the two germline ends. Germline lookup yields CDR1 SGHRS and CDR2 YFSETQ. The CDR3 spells CASSLTADYNSPLHF. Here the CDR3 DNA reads TGCGCCAGCAGCTTGACAGCGGACTATAATTCACCCCTCCACTTT.

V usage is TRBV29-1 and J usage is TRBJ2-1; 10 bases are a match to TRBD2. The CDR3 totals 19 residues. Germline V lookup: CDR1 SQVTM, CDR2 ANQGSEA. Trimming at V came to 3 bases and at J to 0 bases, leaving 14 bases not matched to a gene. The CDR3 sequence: CSVEPPLAGELGSYNEQFF. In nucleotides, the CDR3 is TGCAGCGTTGAGCCCCCGCTAGCGGGAGAACTGGGCTCCTACAATGAGCAGTTCTTC.

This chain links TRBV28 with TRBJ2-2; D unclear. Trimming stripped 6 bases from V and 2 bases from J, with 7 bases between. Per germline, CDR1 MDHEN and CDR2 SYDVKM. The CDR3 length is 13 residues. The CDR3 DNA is TGTGCCAGCAGACTGTTAAACACCGGGGAGCTGTTTTTT. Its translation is CASRLLNTGELFF.

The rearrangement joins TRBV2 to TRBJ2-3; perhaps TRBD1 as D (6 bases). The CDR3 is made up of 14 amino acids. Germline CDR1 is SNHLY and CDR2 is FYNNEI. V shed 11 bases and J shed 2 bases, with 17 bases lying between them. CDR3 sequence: CALNGDTDTDTQYF. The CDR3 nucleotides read TGTGCCTTAAATGGGGACACCGACACAGATACGCAGTATTTT.

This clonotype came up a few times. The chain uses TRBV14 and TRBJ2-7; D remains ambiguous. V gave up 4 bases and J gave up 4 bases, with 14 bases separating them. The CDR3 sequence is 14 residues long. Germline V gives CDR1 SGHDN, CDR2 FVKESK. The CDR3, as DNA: TGTGCCAGCAGCCGCATACTCGATCATTACGAGCAGTACTTC. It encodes CASSRILDHYEQYF.

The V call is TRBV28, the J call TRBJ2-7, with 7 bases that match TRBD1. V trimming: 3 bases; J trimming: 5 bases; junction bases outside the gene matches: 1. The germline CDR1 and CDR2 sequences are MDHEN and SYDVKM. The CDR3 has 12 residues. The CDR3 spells CASSFDRDEQYF. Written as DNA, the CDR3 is TGTGCCAGCAGTTTCGACAGGGACGAGCAGTACTTC.

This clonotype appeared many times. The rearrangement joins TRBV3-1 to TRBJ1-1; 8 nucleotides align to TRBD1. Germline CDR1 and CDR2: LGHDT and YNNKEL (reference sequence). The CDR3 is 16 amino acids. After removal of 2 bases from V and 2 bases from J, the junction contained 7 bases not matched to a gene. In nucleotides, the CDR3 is TGTGCCAGCAGCCAAATCGGACAGGGCCTCAACACTGAAGCTTTCTTT. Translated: CASSQIGQGLNTEAFF. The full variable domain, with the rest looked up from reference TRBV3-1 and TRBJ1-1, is DTAVSQTPKYLVTQMGNDKSIKCEQNLGHDTMYWYKQDSKKFLKIMFSYNNKELIINETVPNRFSPKSPDKAHLNLHINSLELGDSAVYFCASSQIGQGLNTEAFFGQGTRLTVV.

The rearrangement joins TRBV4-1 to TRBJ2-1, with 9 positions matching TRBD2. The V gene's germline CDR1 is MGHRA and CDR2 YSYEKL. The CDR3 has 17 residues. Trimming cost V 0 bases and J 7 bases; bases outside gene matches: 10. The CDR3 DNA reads TGCGCCAGCAGCCAAGATCGGGTAGCGGGAGTAAGAAATGAGCAGTTCTTC. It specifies CASSQDRVAGVRNEQFF.

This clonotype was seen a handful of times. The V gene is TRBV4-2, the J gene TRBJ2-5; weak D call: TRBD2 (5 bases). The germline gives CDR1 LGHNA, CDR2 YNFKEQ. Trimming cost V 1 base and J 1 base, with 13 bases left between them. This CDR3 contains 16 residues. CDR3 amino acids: CASSQGRGSSQETQYF. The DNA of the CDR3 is TGTGCCAGCAGCCAAGGCCGGGGTTCCTCCCAAGAGACCCAGTACTTC.

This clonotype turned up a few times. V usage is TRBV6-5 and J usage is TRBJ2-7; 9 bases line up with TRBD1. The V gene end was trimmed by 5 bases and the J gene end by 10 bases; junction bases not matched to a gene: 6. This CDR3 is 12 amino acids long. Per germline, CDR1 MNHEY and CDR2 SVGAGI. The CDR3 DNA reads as TGTGCCAGCAGTACAGGACAGGGGTCTCAGTACTTC. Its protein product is CASSTGQGSQYF.

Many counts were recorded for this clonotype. CDR3 DNA sequence: TGCGCCAGCAGCTTGGTGCAGGGAGGCTACGAGCAGTACTTC. Translation gives CASSLVQGGYEQYF. The gene calls are TRBV5-1 and TRBJ2-7; D might be TRBD2 (6 bases). The CDR3 sequence is 14 residues long. Germline V gene lookup returns CDR1 SGHRS and CDR2 YFSETQ. V was shortened by 0 bases and J by 3 bases, with 10 bases between the two germline ends.